The clone carrying this T cell receptor (beta chain) was seen a few times. The record originates from a study of blood T cell repertoires in COVID-19. Overall study: COVID-19 samples collected from the United States, Italy and Spain covered acute and convalescent phases. Sample material is recorded as cDNA or gDNA derived from T cells, B-cell-depleted T cells, or PBMCs.

V lost 4 bases to trimming and J lost 3 bases; unmatched junction nucleotides: 3. CDR3 length equals 13 residues. From germline, CDR1 is SGHKS and CDR2 YYEKEE (reference sequence). Seattle patients were enrolled while actively infected and followed longitudinally. In the authors' methods: For nucleated cells, counts were estimated from reference gene primer amplification. Repertoires were generated with immunoSEQ multiplex PCR, while TCRdb's copy carries only in-frame clones and drops some. That table is the source of V, J and clone size, and D and trimming were worked out from the DNA. The sample contains hundreds of thousands of clones, 85% to 90% of which appear only once.

V usage is TRBV5-5 and J usage is TRBJ2-7; 8 bases fit TRBD1. The receptor was derived from a man aged 18 to 30 with COVID-19, enrolled during active disease. Source material: peripheral blood. The CDR3 sequence: CASSGQGFYEQYF. DNA of the CDR3: TGTGCCAGCAGCGGACAGGGATTCTACGAGCAGTACTTC.